This T cell receptor (beta chain) was observed in a study of cytomegalovirus exposure and HLA in healthy donors. A single count supports this clone. A read error may produce the germline difference seen at one junction end. The PCR made use of 60 Vbeta and 13 Jbeta primers. Sequencing was performed with immunoSEQ multiplex PCR; in TCRdb, only in-frame clones are kept and a portion is missing. The sample has about 190,000 clones; roughly four fifths are singletons. The study sampled nominally healthy donors, though unrecorded immune exposures were likely. The source is a young man in good health and CMV-seronegative. Sequencing was performed on PBMCs.

CDR3 sequence (DNA): TGTGCCAGCCCACCGGGGGAGGGCGAGCAGTACTTC. This gives the protein CASPPGEGEQYF. J is TRBJ2-7 and V is TRBV18, with 7 bases identical to TRBD2. CDR1 and CDR2 (germline): KGHSH, LQKENI. The CDR3 is 12 amino acids.